This T cell receptor (beta chain) was captured in a study of blood T cell repertoires in COVID-19. On the study more broadly: The analysed material was cDNA or gDNA that came from T cells, B-cell-depleted T cells, or PBMCs.

In the source study's methods: Amplified reference gene primers provided the basis for estimating nucleated cell counts. Method: immunoSEQ multiplex PCR; TCRdb's copy keeps in-frame clones and lacks some. V, J and clone size are those of that table, while D and trimming were read from the DNA. Of fewer than 150,000 clones in the sample, 80% to 90% were seen once. CDR1 is LNHDA and CDR2 is SQIVND in the germline V gene (reference sequence). Deletions cut 10 bases from V and 0 bases from J, with 18 bases between. The CDR3 is made up of 16 amino acids. Sequencing was carried out using peripheral blood. This TCR derives from a woman aged 40 to 49 with acute or convalescent COVID-19. V gene TRBV19 combines with J gene TRBJ2-2, with D tentatively TRBD1 (6 bases). CDR3 DNA sequence: TGTGCCATCCGGGACACAAGGTTGACGAACACCGGGGAGCTGTTTTTT. It encodes CAIRDTRLTNTGELFF.